A single sample gave rise to the 27 T cell receptor beta chains below, sequenced in a study of early T cells in non-severe SARS-CoV-2 infection. Each CDR3 protein is one row after TCRdb ran MiXCR on the 5' RACE reads. The sample carries 45,000 to 55,000 distinct CDR3 sequences, 11% recorded once. Sequenced: whole blood. These receptors originate from an adult who was a healthcare worker with PCR-confirmed SARS-CoV-2 infection or an uninfected control (not recorded which).

The CDR3 sequence: CASSLVGTSGTNTGELFF. For the CDR3, the DNA is TGCGCCAGCAGCTTGGTCGGGACTAGCGGAACGAACACCGGGGAGCTGTTTTTT. The rearrangement uses TRBV5-1 and TRBJ2-2; 11 bases map to TRBD2. CDR1 and CDR2 from the germline V gene are SGHRS and YFSETQ. The CDR3 extends over 18 amino acids. V shed 0 bases and J 0 bases; nucleotides not matched to a gene: 4.

CDR3 nucleotide sequence: TGTGCTAGTGGTTTGGGGACTAGCGGACCCAATGAGCAGTTCTTC. Translation gives CASGLGTSGPNEQFF. This chain joins TRBV12-5 and TRBJ2-1, with 10 bases fitting TRBD2. Germline CDR1 is LGHNT and CDR2 is FRNRAP. The CDR3 is 15 amino acids. After removal of 1 base from V and 6 bases from J, the junction contained 3 bases not matched to a gene.

This clonotype was detected many times. The chain recombines TRBV24-1 with TRBJ1-4, with 8 positions matching TRBD1. J lost 10 bases, V lost 6 bases, and 6 bases had no gene match. The CDR3 is made up of 13 amino acids. Per germline, CDR1 KGHDR and CDR2 SFDVKD. The CDR3 sequence: CATSTGGRGKLFF. The CDR3 DNA reads as TGTGCCACCAGTACAGGGGGACGAGGAAAACTGTTTTTT.

This clonotype was counted many times. The CDR3 nucleotides read TGTGCCAGCAGCTTACTCCGAGACAGAACCTACGAGCAGTACTTC. Translated: CASSLLRDRTYEQYF. This chain joins TRBV11-2 and TRBJ2-7; D is possibly TRBD1 (5 bases). Germline V gene sequence: CDR1 SGHAT, CDR2 FQNNGV. The CDR3 is 15 residues long. The V and J ends lost 2 bases and 2 bases respectively, with 13 bases between them. Filled out from reference TRBV11-2 and TRBJ2-7, the complete variable domain reads EAGVAQSPRYKIIEKRQSVAFWCNPISGHATLYWYQQILGQGPKLLIQFQNNGVVDDSQLPKDRFSAERLKGVDSTLKIQPAKLEDSAVYLCASSLLRDRTYEQYFGPGTRLTVT.

This clonotype was observed at least ten times. V gene TRBV28 combines with J gene TRBJ2-1; D unresolved. CDR3 size: 11 residues. Trimming cost V 5 bases and J 12 bases, with 11 bases left between them. Per the germline V gene, CDR1 is MDHEN and CDR2 is SYDVKM. Written as DNA, the CDR3 is TGTGCCAGCAGTGCAGGATCGAGGCAGTTCTTC. This codes for CASSAGSRQFF.

CDR3 residues: CASGVGEQFF. CDR3 sequence (DNA): TGTGCCAGTGGGGTAGGAGAGCAGTTCTTC. The chain combines TRBV19 with TRBJ2-1; D is uncertain. The V end was cut by 8 bases, the J end by 10 bases, with 9 bases between. CDR1 is LNHDA and CDR2 is SQIVND in the germline V gene (reference sequence). This CDR3 contains 10 residues.

This clonotype was picked up many times. The rearrangement uses TRBV27 and TRBJ2-6; no clear D. This CDR3 is 16 amino acids long. CDR1 and CDR2 from the germline V gene are MNHEY and SMNVEV (reference sequence). V was pared by 5 bases and J by 4 bases, with 15 bases between. CDR3 sequence reads: CASSPLLSSGANVLTF. The CDR3 nucleotides read TGTGCCAGCAGTCCTCTATTATCGTCCGGGGCCAACGTCCTGACTTTC.

This clonotype was observed many times. The J gene is TRBJ2-2, the V gene TRBV5-1, with 7 nucleotides matching TRBD1. The CDR3 sequence is 16 residues long. CDR1 SGHRS and CDR2 YFSETQ come from the germline V gene. The V segment lost 2 bases and the J segment 0 bases; nucleotides outside the gene matches: 4. The CDR3: CASSLPTGANTGELFF. The CDR3 DNA reads TGCGCCAGCAGCTTACCTACAGGGGCGAACACCGGGGAGCTGTTTTTT.

Only a few counts were recorded for this clonotype. This chain links TRBV28 with TRBJ1-1, with D possibly matching TRBD1 (5 bases). The CDR3 totals 14 residues. Germline V gene sequence: CDR1 MDHEN, CDR2 SYDVKM. V lost 5 bases and J lost 5, with 15 bases in between. CDR3 DNA sequence: TGTGCCAGCAGTACAACCGGGGGTACTACTGAAGCTTTCTTT. It specifies CASSTTGGTTEAFF. The full variable domain, its missing parts supplied by reference TRBV28 and TRBJ1-1, is DVKVTQSSRYLVKRTGEKVFLECVQDMDHENMFWYRQDPGLGLRLIYFSYDVKMKEKGDIPEGYSVSREKKERFSLILESASTNQTSMYLCASSTTGGTTEAFFGQGTRLTVV.

This rearrangement joins TRBV2 to TRBJ2-7; D call uncertain. V dropped 8 bases and J dropped 8 bases, with 16 bases sitting between them. The CDR3 has 12 amino acids. From germline, CDR1 is SNHLY and CDR2 FYNNEI. The CDR3 is CASQGPGPQQYF. Here the CDR3 DNA reads TGTGCCAGCCAAGGCCCCGGTCCCCAGCAGTACTTC. Looking up the rest from reference TRBV2 and TRBJ2-7 gives the full variable domain: EPEVTQTPSHQVTQMGQEVILRCVPISNHLYFYWYRQILGQKVEFLVSFYNNEISEKSEIFDDQFSVERPDGSNFTLKIRSTKLEDSAMYFCASQGPGPQQYFGPGTRLTVT.

This clonotype was found many times. The chain couples TRBV6-6 to TRBJ2-3; TRBD1 is a possible D gene (5 bases). Germline V CDR1 and CDR2: MNHNY, SVGAGI (reference sequence). V dropped 8 bases and J dropped 2 bases, with 17 bases sitting between them. This CDR3 has 15 amino acids. CDR3 sequence: CASFPMGRLTDTQYF. As DNA, the CDR3 is TGTGCCAGCTTTCCAATGGGGCGACTCACAGATACGCAGTATTTT.

This clonotype has at least ten counts. The CDR3 loop is CASSSHGAREYF. The DNA for the CDR3 is TGTGCCAGCAGCTCCCACGGGGCTAGGGAGTACTTC. The rearrangement joins TRBV11-2 to TRBJ2-7, with D perhaps being TRBD1 or TRBD2 (5 bases each). Trimming left V 4 bases short and J 11 bases short, with 15 bases between. Germline assignment: CDR1 SGHAT and CDR2 FQNNGV. The CDR3 has 12 residues.

This chain uses TRBV6-1 with TRBJ2-5; maybe TRBD1 (5 bases). The CDR3 loop spans 14 amino acids. CDR1 and CDR2 from the germline V gene are MNHNS and SASEGT. The V end lost 6 bases, the J end lost 7 bases, and 18 bases lay between the germline ends. CDR3: CASSLGAPQGTQYF. The CDR3, as DNA: TGTGCCAGCAGCCTCGGAGCACCCCAGGGGACCCAGTACTTC.

This clonotype showed up many times. V gene TRBV19 combines with J gene TRBJ2-7; 7 positions agree with TRBD1. The V segment lost 5 bases and the J segment 1 base; nucleotides outside the gene matches: 8. The CDR3 consists of 15 residues. CDR1 LNHDA and CDR2 SQIVND come from the germline V gene (reference sequence). The CDR3 bases are TGTGCCAGTAGTCCCCGACCGGGACAGTCCTACGAGCAGTACTTC. Translation: CASSPRPGQSYEQYF.

The chain combines TRBV2 with TRBJ2-4; 10 nucleotides line up with TRBD2. Looked up from germline, CDR1 is SNHLY and CDR2 is FYNNEI. Losses at the gene ends were 5 bases for V and 7 bases for J; bases not matched to a gene: 5. The CDR3 is 14 residues long. The CDR3 DNA is TGTGCCAGCAGTTACAGCGGGGGGGATAACATTCAGTACTTC. It yields the protein CASSYSGGDNIQYF. Using reference TRBV2 and TRBJ2-4 for the parts outside the CDR3, the full variable domain is EPEVTQTPSHQVTQMGQEVILRCVPISNHLYFYWYRQILGQKVEFLVSFYNNEISEKSEIFDDQFSVERPDGSNFTLKIRSTKLEDSAMYFCASSYSGGDNIQYFGAGTRLSVL.

The chain uses TRBV18 and TRBJ1-1, with D perhaps TRBD1 (5 bases). Germline V CDR1 and CDR2: KGHSH, LQKENI. V lost 0 bases to trimming and J lost 4 bases, with 12 bases between them. This CDR3 is 15 amino acids long. CDR3 nucleotides: TGTGCCAGCTCACCACCTGGGGGTGGCGGCACTGAAGCTTTCTTT. Translation gives CASSPPGGGGTEAFF.

This clonotype was counted between two and nine times. J is TRBJ2-1 and V is TRBV19; no clear D gene. V was cut by 2 bases and J by 1 base, with 3 bases left in between. This CDR3 contains 13 residues. The V gene's germline CDR1 is LNHDA and CDR2 SQIVND (reference sequence). This CDR3 is CASSIRSYNEQFF. CDR3 nucleotide sequence: TGTGCCAGTAGTATAAGGTCCTACAATGAGCAGTTCTTC.

This clonotype showed up just a few times. The chain employs TRBV5-1 and TRBJ2-5; D possibly corresponds to TRBD2 (6 bases). V was shortened by 0 bases and J by 2 bases, with 8 bases between the two germline ends. The CDR3 length is 14 residues. The germline V gene has CDR1 SGHRS and CDR2 YFSETQ. The CDR3 DNA sequence: TGCGCCAGCAGCTTGGGGACTATACAAGAGACCCAGTACTTC. It codes for CASSLGTIQETQYF.

This clonotype came up a few times. The rearrangement links TRBV29-1 to TRBJ2-2; 8 bases are shared with TRBD2. This CDR3 has 13 residues. Germline CDR1 SQVTM, CDR2 ANQGSEA. V shed 6 bases, J shed 7 bases, and the junction held 7 bases outside the gene matches. In DNA, the CDR3 is TGCAGCGTGGGACTAGTACGGGGCGGGGAGCTGTTTTTT. Translating gives CSVGLVRGGELFF.

This clonotype occurred many times. This chain connects TRBV7-3 to TRBJ1-2; 7 bases align to TRBD1. V was clipped by 6 bases and J by 2 bases; unmatched bases: 3. Germline V gene data show CDR1 as SGHTA and CDR2 as FQGTGA. The CDR3 runs 13 residues. CDR3: CASRGDRNYGYTF. For the CDR3, the DNA is TGTGCCAGCAGGGGGGACAGAAACTATGGCTACACCTTC.

This sequence joins TRBV20-1 and TRBJ2-1, with 12 nucleotides matching TRBD2. The CDR3 has 15 amino acids. The junction had 9 bases not matched to a gene; V was cut back by 3 bases and J by 9 bases. In germline, CDR1 is DFQATT, CDR2 SNEGSKA (reference sequence). The CDR3 loop reads CSASGRTSGIGEQFF. The DNA for the CDR3 is TGCAGTGCTAGTGGTCGGACTAGCGGGATCGGTGAGCAGTTCTTC.

This chain uses TRBV27 with TRBJ1-1, with TRBD1 matching 9 bases. The length of the CDR3 is 15 residues. Germline assignment: CDR1 MNHEY and CDR2 SMNVEV (reference sequence). With 6 bases clipped from V and 6 bases from J, the junction kept 11 bases outside the gene matches. CDR3 in amino acids: CASSRDRVGVAEAFF. For the CDR3, the DNA is TGTGCCAGCAGCCGGGACAGGGTTGGAGTCGCTGAAGCTTTCTTT.

This clonotype was seen ten or more times. The CDR3, as DNA: TGTGCCAGCACAGACCTGTCCTACGAGCAGTACTTC. Residues: CASTDLSYEQYF. The V call is TRBV6-5, the J call TRBJ2-7; no clear D. V was shortened by 7 bases and J by 1 base, with 8 bases between the two germline ends. The germline V gene encodes CDR1 MNHEY and CDR2 SVGAGI. The CDR3 has 12 residues.

Ten or more counts support this clonotype. CDR3 DNA: TGTGCCAGCAGCTCGTACAGGGCTGCTAATGAAAAACTGTTTTTT. Protein sequence: CASSSYRAANEKLFF. V and J are TRBV7-8 and TRBJ1-4; possibly TRBD1 for D (6 bases). Trimming cost V 4 bases and J 3 bases, with 12 bases left between them. From germline, CDR1 is SGHVS and CDR2 FQNEAQ. The CDR3 totals 15 residues.

The chain is built from TRBV7-9 and TRBJ2-4; D possibly matches TRBD1 or TRBD2 (5 bases each). The V gene lost 5 bases and the J gene lost 8 bases, with 10 bases spanning the gap. CDR1 SEHNR and CDR2 FQNEAQ come from the germline V gene (reference sequence). The CDR3 spans 12 residues. CDR3 in amino acids: CASSPVGDIQYF. The DNA for the CDR3 is TGTGCCAGCAGCCCAGTGGGGGACATTCAGTACTTC.

The V and J genes are TRBV7-3 and TRBJ2-1, with 9 positions matching TRBD2. V lost 4 bases and J lost 4; bases outside the gene matches: 5. This CDR3 is built from 15 residues. Germline CDR1 and CDR2: SGHTA and FQGTGA. The CDR3 coding sequence is TGTGCCAGCAGCTCCGGGACTAGCTCGTACAATGAGCAGTTCTTC. Its protein is CASSSGTSSYNEQFF.

This clonotype was picked up many times. J is TRBJ1-4 and V is TRBV10-2; no clear D. V was shortened by 6 bases and J by 8 bases, with 19 bases between the two germline ends. The germline CDR1 and CDR2 sequences are WSHSY and SAAADI. The CDR3 is made up of 15 amino acids. For the CDR3, the DNA is TGCGCCAGCAGAGAGGGTGGGTCAGTAACCGAAAAACTGTTTTTT. Its protein product is CASREGGSVTEKLFF.